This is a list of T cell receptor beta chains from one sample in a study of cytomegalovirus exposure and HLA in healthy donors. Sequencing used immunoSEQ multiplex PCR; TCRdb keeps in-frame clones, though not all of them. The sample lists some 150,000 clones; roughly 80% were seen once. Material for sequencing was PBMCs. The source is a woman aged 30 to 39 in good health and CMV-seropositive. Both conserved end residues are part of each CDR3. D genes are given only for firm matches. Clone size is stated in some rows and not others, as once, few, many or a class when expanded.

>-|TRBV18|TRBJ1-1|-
CASSRPQRMQLNTEAFF
TGTGCCAGCTCACGACCCCAGCGCATGCAGTTGAACACTGAAGCTTTCTTT
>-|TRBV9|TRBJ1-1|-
CASSVQGRNTEAFF
TGTGCCAGCAGCGTACAGGGGAGGAACACTGAAGCTTTCTTT
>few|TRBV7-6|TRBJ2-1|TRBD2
CASSFAGTSGFNEQFF
TGTGCCAGCAGCTTCGCCGGGACTAGCGGGTTCAATGAGCAGTTCTTC
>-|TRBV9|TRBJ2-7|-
CASSPPTATYEQYF
TGTGCCAGCAGCCCCCCGACAGCTACCTACGAGCAGTACTTC
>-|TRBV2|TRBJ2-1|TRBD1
CASGPGTGPPNEQFF
TGTGCCAGCGGCCCCGGGACAGGCCCTCCGAATGAGCAGTTCTTC
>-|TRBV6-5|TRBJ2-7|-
CASSTPGHGYEQYF
TGTGCCAGCAGTACTCCGGGACACGGATACGAGCAGTACTTC
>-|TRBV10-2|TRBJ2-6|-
CASGRPSQDSKTGANVLTF
TGCGCCAGCGGCCGGCCTAGCCAAGACTCCAAGACTGGGGCCAACGTCCTGACTTTC
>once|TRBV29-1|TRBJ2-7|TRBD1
CSVVGQGYEQYF
TGCAGCGTCGTGGGACAGGGCTACGAGCAGTACTTC
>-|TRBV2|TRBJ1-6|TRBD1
CASTRPGGLYNSPLHF
TGTGCCAGCACTCGGCCAGGGGGGCTGTATAATTCACCCCTCCACTTT
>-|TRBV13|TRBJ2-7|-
CASSRGARGYEQYF
TGTGCCAGCAGCCGGGGGGCCCGGGGGTACGAGCAGTACTTC
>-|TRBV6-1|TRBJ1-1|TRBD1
CASSPGTGMSTEAFF
TGTGCCAGCTCTCCCGGGACAGGTATGAGCACTGAAGCTTTCTTT
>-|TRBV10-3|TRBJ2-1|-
CAISEVLASSYNEQFF
TGTGCCATCAGTGAGGTTTTAGCCAGCTCCTACAATGAGCAGTTCTTC
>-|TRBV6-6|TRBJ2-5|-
CASSYVGRGETQYF
TGTGCCAGCAGTTACGTGGGCCGGGGAGAGACCCAGTACTTC
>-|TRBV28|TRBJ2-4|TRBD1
CASRHRGSHIQYF
TGTGCCAGCAGGCACAGGGGGTCGCACATTCAGTACTTC
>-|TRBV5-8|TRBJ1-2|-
CASSLRGYGYTF
TGTGCCAGCAGTCTTAGGGGCTATGGCTACACCTTC
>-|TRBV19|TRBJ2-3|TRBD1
CASRRDSNTDTQYF
TGTGCCAGTAGAAGGGACAGCAACACAGATACGCAGTATTTT
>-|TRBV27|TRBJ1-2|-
CASSFDRSYGYTF
TGTGCCAGCAGTTTTGACAGATCCTATGGCTACACCTTC
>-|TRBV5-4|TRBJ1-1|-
CASRTPGGGAEAFF
TGTGCCAGCCGAACTCCGGGAGGAGGGGCTGAAGCTTTCTTT
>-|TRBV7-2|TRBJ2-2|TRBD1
CASSADRINTGELFF
TGTGCCAGCAGCGCGGACAGGATTAACACCGGGGAGCTGTTTTTT
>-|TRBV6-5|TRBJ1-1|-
CASSYTSRGGNTEAFF
TGTGCCAGCAGTTACACCAGCCGAGGTGGGAACACTGAAGCTTTCTTT
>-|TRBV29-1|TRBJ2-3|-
CSVEGEQEGDTQYF
TGCAGCGTTGAAGGGGAACAGGAGGGGGATACGCAGTATTTT
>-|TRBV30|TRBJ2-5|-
CAWSVTTLETQYF
TGTGCCTGGAGTGTTACAACCCTCGAGACCCAGTACTTC
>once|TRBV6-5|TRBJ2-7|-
CASSYSNNPYEQYF
TGTGCCAGCAGTTACTCAAACAACCCCTACGAGCAGTACTTC
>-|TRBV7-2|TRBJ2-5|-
CATSLSEMGTQYF
TGTGCCACCAGCTTAAGCGAGATGGGGACCCAGTACTTC
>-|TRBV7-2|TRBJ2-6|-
CASSLTGSGANVLTF
TGTGCCAGCAGCTTAACGGGCTCTGGGGCCAACGTCCTGACTTTC
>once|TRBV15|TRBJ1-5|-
CATSLVAEAQPQHF
TGTGCCACCAGCCTTGTGGCGGAGGCTCAGCCCCAGCATTTT
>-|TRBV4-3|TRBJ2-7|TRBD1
CASSQGIQGPVHEQYF
TGCGCCAGCAGCCAAGGAATACAGGGGCCAGTTCACGAGCAGTACTTC
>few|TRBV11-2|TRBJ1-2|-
CASSRSLEEKGYTF
TGTGCCAGCAGCCGGAGCCTGGAAGAAAAGGGCTACACCTTC
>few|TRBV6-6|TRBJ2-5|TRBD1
CASSYSDREYF
TGTGCCAGCAGTTACTCGGACAGGGAGTACTTC
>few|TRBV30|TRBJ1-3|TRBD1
CAWSLDRELNTIYF
TGTGCCTGGAGCCTCGACAGGGAGTTAAACACCATATATTTT
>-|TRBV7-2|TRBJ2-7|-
CASSFSRSSYEQYF
TGTGCCAGCAGCTTCTCAAGGAGCTCCTACGAGCAGTACTTC
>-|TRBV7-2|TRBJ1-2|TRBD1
CASSLGRTGNSYGYTF
TGTGCCAGCAGCTTAGGACGGACAGGAAACTCCTATGGCTACACCTTC
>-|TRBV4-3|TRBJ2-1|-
CASSQAILGSSYNEQFF
TGCGCCAGCAGCCAAGCCATTCTAGGGAGCTCCTACAATGAGCAGTTCTTC
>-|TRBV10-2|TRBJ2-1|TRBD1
CASSESGTVDNEQFF
TGCGCCAGCAGTGAGTCGGGGACAGTCGACAATGAGCAGTTCTTC
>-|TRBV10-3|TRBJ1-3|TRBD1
CAISESTPYRGAGNTIYF
TGTGCCATCAGTGAGTCGACTCCGTACAGGGGAGCTGGAAACACCATATATTTT
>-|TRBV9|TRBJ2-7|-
CASSVAGTISYEQYF
TGTGCCAGCAGCGTAGCGGGGACAATCTCCTACGAGCAGTACTTC
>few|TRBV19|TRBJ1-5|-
CASSIDRPNQPQHF
TGTGCCAGTAGTATAGACAGGCCCAATCAGCCCCAGCATTTT
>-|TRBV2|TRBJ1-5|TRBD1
CASRLDRGSGQPQHF
TGTGCCAGCAGATTAGACAGGGGTTCGGGCCAGCCCCAGCATTTT
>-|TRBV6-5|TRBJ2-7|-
CASSHRGITYEQYF
TGTGCCAGCAGTCATAGGGGAATCACCTACGAGCAGTACTTC
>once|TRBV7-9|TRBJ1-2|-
CASSPVPAAGASNYGYTF
TGTGCCAGCAGCCCAGTCCCCGCTGCAGGGGCCTCTAACTATGGCTACACCTTC
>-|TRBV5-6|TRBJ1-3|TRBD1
CASSSDRGASGNTIYF
TGTGCCAGCAGCTCGGACAGGGGAGCCTCTGGAAACACCATATATTTT
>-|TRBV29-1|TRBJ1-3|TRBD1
CSVGGPTGNIPNTIYF
TGCAGCGTTGGGGGCCCGACAGGGAACATTCCGAACACCATATATTTT
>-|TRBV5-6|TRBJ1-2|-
CASSYPPSVNYGYTF
TGTGCCAGCTCTTACCCCCCGAGTGTTAACTATGGCTACACCTTC
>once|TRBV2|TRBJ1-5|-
CASSVRASNQPQHF
TGTGCCAGCAGTGTGCGCGCTAGCAATCAGCCCCAGCATTTT
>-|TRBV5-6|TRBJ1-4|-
CASSFEGGVEKLFF
TGTGCCAGCAGCTTTGAGGGAGGAGTTGAAAAACTGTTTTTT
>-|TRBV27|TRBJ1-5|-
CASGLTGSNQPQHF
TGTGCCAGCGGATTGACAGGCTCGAATCAGCCCCAGCATTTT